The rows below give T cell receptor beta chains drawn from one sample of a study of OX40 agonist ivuxolimab in advanced cancers. TCRdb keeps only in-frame clones here, not all; method: immunoSEQ multiplex PCR. The data show under 75,000 clones, 81% seen once. Material: CD4+ or CD8+ T cells sorted from blood, obtained in a trial of the OX40 agonist ivuxolimab. These receptors originate from an adult with an advanced solid tumor such as melanoma, head and neck, liver or kidney cancer. CDR3s include the opening cysteine and the closing phenylalanine or tryptophan. The D gene is left open where the match is weak. For some rows the clone size is stated as once, few or many, or as a class when expanded; others skip it.

. | TRBJ2-2 | TRBV7-2 | . | TGTGCCAGCGGGACCCTAGCTCACGGGGAGCTGTTTTTT | CASGTLAHGELFF
. | TRBJ1-6 | TRBV6-1 | . | TGTGCCAGCCCCGAGAAGAGCACTTATAATTCACCCCTCCACTTT | CASPEKSTYNSPLHF
. | TRBJ2-1 | TRBV4-1 | . | TGCGCCAGCAGCCAAGAGACCGGACAGAAGTACAATGAGCAGTTCTTC | CASSQETGQKYNEQFF
. | TRBJ1-1 | TRBV10-1 | . | TGCGCCACCCAACCCGGGTTCGGCACTGAAGCTTTCTTT | CATQPGFGTEAFF
. | TRBJ2-5 | TRBV2 | . | TGTGCCAGCATGAGGGGGGGCCCGGAGACCCAGTACTTC | CASMRGGPETQYF
few | TRBJ2-5 | TRBV9 | TRBD2 | TGTGCCAGCAGCGTAGTTCCTAGCGGGGGGGCCGGAGAGACCCAGTACTTC | CASSVVPSGGAGETQYF
. | TRBJ2-3 | TRBV5-1 | . | TGCGCCAGCAGCTTGGAGACTTTCCGCACAGATACGCAGTATTTT | CASSLETFRTDTQYF
. | TRBJ2-1 | TRBV29-1 | . | TGCAGCGTGAGAAAATGGGACCGTACCTACAATGAGCAGTTCTTC | CSVRKWDRTYNEQFF
. | TRBJ2-7 | TRBV6-5 | TRBD1 | TGTGCCAGCAGTTGGGACAGGGAAACCTACGAGCAGTACTTC | CASSWDRETYEQYF
. | TRBJ2-6 | TRBV5-1 | . | TGCGCCAGCAGCCCACAGGGCGCTGGGGCCAACGTCCTGACTTTC | CASSPQGAGANVLTF
once | TRBJ2-7 | TRBV10-3 | . | TGTGCCATCACAAACGGAGGGTTCTACGAGCAGTACTTC | CAITNGGFYEQYF
. | TRBJ1-2 | TRBV4-2 | TRBD1 | TGTGCCAGCAGCCTAAGCCAGGGGGCAGGACAAGGCTACACCTTC | CASSLSQGAGQGYTF
few | TRBJ1-3 | TRBV30 | . | TGTGCCTGGAGTTTGGACTCTGGAAACACCATATATTTT | CAWSLDSGNTIYF
. | TRBJ2-3 | TRBV2 | TRBD2 | TGTGCCAGCAGAGGACTAGTCTCAGATACGCAGTATTTT | CASRGLVSDTQYF
. | TRBJ2-1 | TRBV11-2 | . | TGTGCCAGCAGCTTAGGGGGCAGCCCCAATGAGCAGTTCTTC | CASSLGGSPNEQFF
. | TRBJ1-1 | TRBV9 | . | TGTGCCAGCAGCCCCGGCCATACTGAAGCTTTCTTT | CASSPGHTEAFF
. | TRBJ2-2 | TRBV19 | . | TGTGCCAGTAGTATTTGGCCCCCCACGCGGGGTCTTGGCTCCGGGGAGCTGTTTTTT | CASSIWPPTRGLGSGELFF
. | TRBJ1-2 | TRBV7-2 | . | TGTGCCAGCAGCTTAGCGGATACAGGTCCAACCTATGGCTACACCTTC | CASSLADTGPTYGYTF
. | TRBJ2-2 | TRBV4-1 | TRBD2 | TGCGCCAGCAGCCAAGGGACTAGCGGGGGGTACACCGGGGAGCTGTTTTTT | CASSQGTSGGYTGELFF
once | TRBJ2-5 | TRBV6-1 | . | TGTGCCAGCAGTGAACTTACTACGGAGACCCAGTACTTC | CASSELTTETQYF
. | TRBJ1-1 | TRBV5-4 | . | TGTGCCAGCAGCCAGGACAGCCGGAACACTGAAGCTTTCTTT | CASSQDSRNTEAFF
. | TRBJ1-1 | TRBV30 | . | TGTGCCTGGAGTCAACGAGGACGGCAGAACACTGAAGCTTTCTTT | CAWSQRGRQNTEAFF
. | TRBJ2-7 | TRBV19 | . | TGTGCCAGTAGTATAGATTCCGGGCAGGGTCCCTACGAGCAGTACTTC | CASSIDSGQGPYEQYF
. | TRBJ1-2 | TRBV5-5 | TRBD1 | TGTGCCAGCAGCTTGAGCGGGACAGCCGACTATGGCTACACCTTC | CASSLSGTADYGYTF
. | TRBJ1-4 | TRBV9 | TRBD1 | TGTGCCAGCAGCGTAACAGGGGGGGAGAGTGAAAAACTGTTTTTT | CASSVTGGESEKLFF
. | TRBJ1-1 | TRBV29-1 | . | TGCAGCGTTGAGCCACAGATTAGCACTGAAGCTTTCTTT | CSVEPQISTEAFF
. | TRBJ1-5 | TRBV2 | . | TGTGCCAGCAAAGACACCTATAGCAATCAGCCCCAGCATTTT | CASKDTYSNQPQHF
. | TRBJ1-4 | TRBV30 | . | TGTGCCTGGAGTGTAGCGGGCCGGATCTTAGATGGAAAACTGTTTTTT | CAWSVAGRILDGKLFF
. | TRBJ1-1 | TRBV6-5 | TRBD1 | TGTGCCACCCAAGACAGGGGAACGAACACTGAAGCTTTCTTT | CATQDRGTNTEAFF
. | TRBJ1-2 | TRBV9 | . | TGTGCCAGCAGGCTTCACTTCGTAGGAGGGGGGTCATGCGGCTACACCTTC | CASRLHFVGGGSCGYTF
. | TRBJ2-5 | TRBV7-9 | . | TGTGCCAGCAGACGTCTCGAGGGGGGTGTTGAGACCCAGTACTTC | CASRRLEGGVETQYF
once | TRBJ1-4 | TRBV5-4 | . | TGTGCCAGCAGCTTGGTTGGGGTCGAAGAAAAACTGTTTTTT | CASSLVGVEEKLFF
. | TRBJ2-5 | TRBV5-1 | . | TGCGCCAGCAGCTTGGCCAACCCAGGGGAGACCCAGTACTTC | CASSLANPGETQYF
. | TRBJ2-5 | TRBV5-1 | TRBD2 | TGCGCCAGCAGCTACTCCGGGACTAGCGGGGGGACGGAGACCCAGTACTTC | CASSYSGTSGGTETQYF
. | TRBJ2-5 | TRBV7-2 | . | TGTGCCAGCAGCGTAGGCGTGGCGGGCCCCGGTCGAGAGACCCAGTACTTC | CASSVGVAGPGRETQYF
. | TRBJ1-4 | TRBV5-1 | . | TGCGCCAGCAGCTCCTTACAGGCAACTAATGAAAAACTGTTTTTT | CASSSLQATNEKLFF
. | TRBJ2-7 | TRBV28 | . | TGTGCCAGCAGCAGACTAGGCTACGAGCAGTACTTC | CASSRLGYEQYF
. | TRBJ2-7 | TRBV7-8 | . | TGTGCCAGCAGCTTCGGGCAGGGATGGTTGAAGTTC | CASSFGQGWLKF
once | TRBJ2-2 | TRBV4-2 | TRBD2 | TGTGCCAGCAGCCAAGAAACTAGCGGGGGGGCTAGCGTCGGGGAGCTGTTTTTT | CASSQETSGGASVGELFF
. | TRBJ1-2 | TRBV7-9 | . | TGTGCCAGCAGCCCTCACGGGGAAAATAAGAATGGCTACACCTTC | CASSPHGENKNGYTF
. | TRBJ2-7 | TRBV6-5 | . | TGTGCCAGCGGAAAGACAGTACCCTACGAGCAGTACTTC | CASGKTVPYEQYF
. | TRBJ1-5 | TRBV30 | TRBD1 | TGTGCCTGGAGTGTAGGGACAGGGAGCAATCAGCCCCAGCATTTT | CAWSVGTGSNQPQHF
. | TRBJ2-2 | TRBV6-1 | TRBD2 | TGTGCCAGCAACCCTGGGGGCGGGGGGACCGGGGAGCTGTTTTTT | CASNPGGGGTGELFF
. | TRBJ1-2 | TRBV5-1 | . | TGCGCCAGCAGCTTGGGGACAAGTTATGGCTACACCTTC | CASSLGTSYGYTF
. | TRBJ2-1 | TRBV9 | . | TGTGCCAGCAGCGTAGTGGGGGGGCTGGACAATGAGCAGTTCTTC | CASSVVGGLDNEQFF
. | TRBJ2-3 | TRBV15 | TRBD2 | TGTGCCACCAGCAGAGAGTCGCCGGGACTAGCGGGGGGGCGGGATACGCAGTATTTT | CATSRESPGLAGGRDTQYF
. | TRBJ2-2 | TRBV11-2 | . | TGTGCCAGCAGGAAGGGACAGAACACCGGGGAGCTGTTTTTT | CASRKGQNTGELFF
. | TRBJ2-7 | TRBV6-5 | . | TGTGCCAGCAGCCGCGTCCTTGGGACCGCCTACGAGCAGTACTTC | CASSRVLGTAYEQYF
few | TRBJ1-4 | TRBV9 | . | TGTGCCAGCAGCGTAAAGGGTACAACTAATGAAAAACTGTTTTTT | CASSVKGTTNEKLFF
. | TRBJ1-3 | TRBV30 | . | TGTGCCTGGAGTGTAGGCCCGGGGAGGAAAGACACCATATATTTT | CAWSVGPGRKDTIYF
once | TRBJ1-4 | TRBV11-1 | . | TGTGCCAGCCGCCGGTCACGTTATGAAAAACTGTTTTTT | CASRRSRYEKLFF
. | TRBJ2-3 | TRBV5-1 | TRBD2 | TGCGCCAGCGGCCTAGCGGGGGGGCGTTCAGATACGCAGTATTTT | CASGLAGGRSDTQYF
. | TRBJ2-1 | TRBV2 | TRBD2 | TGTGCGGGTACGGCGGGGGGAAACAATGAGCAGTTCTTC | CAGTAGGNNEQFF
. | TRBJ1-5 | TRBV4-3 | . | TGCGCCAGCAGCCAAGGTTGGGGGAAAAATCAGCCCCAGCATTTT | CASSQGWGKNQPQHF